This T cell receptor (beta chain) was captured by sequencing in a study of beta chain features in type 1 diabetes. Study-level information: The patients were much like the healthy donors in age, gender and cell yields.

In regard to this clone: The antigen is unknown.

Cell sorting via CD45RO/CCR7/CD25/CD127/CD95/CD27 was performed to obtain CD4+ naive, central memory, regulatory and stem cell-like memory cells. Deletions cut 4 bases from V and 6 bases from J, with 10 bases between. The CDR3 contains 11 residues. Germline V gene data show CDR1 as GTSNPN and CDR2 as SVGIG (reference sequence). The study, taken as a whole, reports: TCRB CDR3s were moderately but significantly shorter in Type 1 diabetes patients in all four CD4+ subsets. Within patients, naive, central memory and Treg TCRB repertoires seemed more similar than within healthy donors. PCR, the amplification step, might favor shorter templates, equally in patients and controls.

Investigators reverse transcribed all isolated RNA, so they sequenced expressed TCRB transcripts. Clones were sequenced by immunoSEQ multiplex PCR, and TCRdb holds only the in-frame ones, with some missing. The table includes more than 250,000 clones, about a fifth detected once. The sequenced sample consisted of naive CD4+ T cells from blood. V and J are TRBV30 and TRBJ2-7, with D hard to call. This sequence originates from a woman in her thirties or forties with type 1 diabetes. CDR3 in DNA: TGTGCCTGGACTCGGTCGGGCGAGCAGTACTTC. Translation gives CAWTRSGEQYF.